These T cell receptor beta chains were read from a single sample in a study of blood T cell repertoires in COVID-19. The protocol was immunoSEQ multiplex PCR, while the TCRdb copy is restricted to in-frame clones and leaves out a portion. Among around 500,000 clones listed, roughly nine tenths were seen once. The specimen sequenced was PBMCs or T cells enriched from blood (not recorded which). Receptor source: an older woman who had recovered from COVID-19. CDR3s include the opening cysteine and the closing phenylalanine or tryptophan. A D gene is named only where the DNA matches it firmly. Size is stated for part of the rows, as once, few or many counts, or as a class when the clone is expanded.

>TRBV2|TRBD1|.|TRBJ2-1
CASRGTGLYNEQFF
TGTGCCAGCAGGGGGACAGGGCTCTACAATGAGCAGTTCTTC
>TRBV7-9|.|.|TRBJ1-1
CASSLATGEAFF
TGTGCCAGCAGCTTGGCGACAGGTGAAGCTTTCTTT
>TRBV5-1|TRBD2|.|TRBJ2-1
CASSFSGGRNNEQFF
TGCGCCAGCAGCTTCTCGGGGGGGCGGAACAATGAGCAGTTCTTC
>TRBV2|TRBD1|.|TRBJ2-5
CASSKGWGQIQETQYF
TGTGCCAGCAGCAAAGGGTGGGGACAGATTCAAGAGACCCAGTACTTC
>TRBV5-1|.|.|TRBJ2-2
CASSAPGTNTGELFF
TGCGCCAGCAGCGCTCCGGGAACGAACACCGGGGAGCTGTTTTTT
>TRBV5-1|TRBD1|.|TRBJ1-2
CASSLDRGRGYGYTF
TGCGCCAGCAGCCTGGACAGGGGGCGAGGCTATGGCTACACCTTC
>TRBV4-1|.|.|TRBJ1-4
CASSHSATNEKLFF
TGCGCCAGCAGCCACTCTGCAACTAATGAAAAACTGTTTTTT
>TRBV5-1|.|few|TRBJ1-4
CASSRGRDSNEKLFF
TGCGCCAGCAGTAGGGGCCGTGACAGTAATGAAAAACTGTTTTTT
>TRBV5-1|.|.|TRBJ2-1
CASSVIPGAQSYNEQFF
TGCGCCAGCAGCGTTATCCCAGGGGCCCAATCCTACAATGAGCAGTTCTTC
>TRBV14|.|few|TRBJ1-3
CASSPTYSGNTIYF
TGTGCCAGCAGCCCTACTTACTCTGGAAACACCATATATTTT
>TRBV19|.|.|TRBJ2-7
CASSIDAGDEQYF
TGTGCCAGTAGTATAGACGCCGGGGACGAGCAGTACTTC
>TRBV2|TRBD2|.|TRBJ2-3
CASSRTSPTDTQYF
TGTGCCAGCAGTAGGACTAGCCCCACAGATACGCAGTATTTT
>TRBV2|.|.|TRBJ1-5
CASSLDSYSNQPQHF
TGTGCCAGCAGTCTCGACAGCTATAGCAATCAGCCCCAGCATTTT
>TRBV11-3|.|.|TRBJ1-6
CASSLSIYNSPLHF
TGTGCCAGCAGCTTATCAATTTATAATTCACCCCTCCACTTT
>TRBV6-1|.|.|TRBJ1-6
CASSEGSSYNSPLHF
TGTGCCAGCAGTGAAGGGAGCTCCTATAATTCACCCCTCCACTTT
>TRBV2|TRBD2|.|TRBJ2-1
CASSEAGGGAYNEQFF
TGTGCCAGCAGTGAAGCCGGCGGGGGGGCCTACAATGAGCAGTTCTTC
>TRBV18|.|.|TRBJ2-3
CASSPIASGDTQYF
TGTGCCAGCTCACCGATCGCTAGTGGGGATACGCAGTATTTT
>TRBV7-2|.|once|TRBJ1-2
CASSLAGRSTGYTF
TGTGCCAGCAGCTTAGCGGGCCGGTCTACTGGCTACACCTTC
>TRBV12-3/TRBV12-4|TRBD1|.|TRBJ2-7
CASSPGTVYEQYF
TGTGCCAGCAGTCCCGGGACAGTATACGAGCAGTACTTC
>TRBV27|.|once|TRBJ1-1
CASSLSQGLNTEAFF
TGTGCCAGCAGTTTATCTCAGGGCCTGAACACTGAAGCTTTCTTT
>TRBV9|TRBD1|.|TRBJ1-2
CASSVDRGDYGYTF
TGTGCCAGCAGCGTAGACAGGGGGGACTATGGCTACACCTTC
>TRBV6-5|TRBD1|.|TRBJ1-2
CASSYGQGLFNYGYTF
TGTGCCAGCAGTTACGGACAGGGCTTATTTAACTATGGCTACACCTTC
>TRBV2|TRBD1|.|TRBJ1-2
CASRPRTGGGYTF
TGTGCCAGCAGACCCCGTACAGGGGGTGGCTACACCTTC
>TRBV6-1|.|.|TRBJ1-4
CASSEAREKLFF
TGTGCCAGCAGTGAAGCTCGGGAAAAACTGTTTTTT
>TRBV21-1|.|.|TRBJ1-3
CASSKEGGDTIYF
TGTGCCAGCAGCAAAGAAGGGGGGGACACCATATATTTT
>TRBV24-1|.|.|TRBJ2-2
CATSRTGELFF
TGTGCCACCAGTCGTACCGGGGAGCTGTTTTTT
>TRBV7-9|TRBD1|.|TRBJ1-1
CASSLGLMRGLNTEAFF
TGTGCCAGCAGCTTAGGTTTGATGAGGGGGCTGAACACTGAAGCTTTCTTT